Sequencing of this T cell receptor beta chain was carried out in a study of blood T cells in healthy people across ages. This CDR3 has 13 residues. V lost 7 bases, J lost 3 bases, and 12 bases lay in between. Looked up from germline, CDR1 is LGHDT and CDR2 is YNNKEL (reference sequence). Sample-barcoded 5' priming and a J-beta primer mix drove a second PCR of roughly 6 to 12 cycles. TCRdb re-derived calls from the 5' RACE reads in MiXCR, one entry per CDR3 protein. The sample consists of roughly 1 million distinct CDR3 sequences, around 25% of them appearing once. This same sample was also taken into another study, of T cells of mothers and their children.

Sequences were obtained from blood. The genes are TRBV3-1 and TRBJ2-5, with D possibly being TRBD2 (5 bases). The clonotype originates from a girl under 10 years old in good health. The CDR3 DNA follows: TGTGCCAGCACCCTAGCTTGGGAAGAGACCCAGTACTTC. This codes for CASTLAWEETQYF.